This T cell receptor (beta chain) was recovered during a study of cytotoxic CD8 clonotypes in ibrutinib-treated CLL. Target depth was 1 in 200,000 to 1 in 1 million T cells, about 10x per clonotype. Data came from immunoSEQ multiplex PCR; TCRdb stores just in-frame clones and leaves some out. Of about 200,000 clones detected, about 72% appear once; the ten largest clones hold under 15%. This clone was recorded a few times. Its antigen is not known. General observations from the study: Progressing patients had sampling times that differed from those of sustained-remission patients.

About 1.9 micrograms of genomic DNA (from cryopreserved PBMCs) were used for TCR beta libraries. The sample here was PBMCs, taken after 24 months of ibrutinib treatment. The receptor was derived from a human donor with chronic lymphocytic leukemia.

CDR3: CASSLGLAEYEQYF. CDR3 nucleotide sequence: TGCGCCAGCAGCTTGGGACTAGCGGAATACGAGCAGTACTTC. This chain connects TRBV5-1 to TRBJ2-7; 9 bases are a match to TRBD2. With V trimmed by 0 bases and J by 4 bases, 2 bases remained unmatched. CDR3 length equals 14 residues. CDR1 and CDR2 from the germline V gene are SGHRS and YFSETQ. Supplemented by reference TRBV5-1 and TRBJ2-7, the full variable domain reads KAGVTQTPRYLIKTRGQQVTLSCSPISGHRSVSWYQQTPGQGLQFLFEYFSETQRNKGNFPGRFSGRQFSNSRSEMNVSTLELGDSALYLCASSLGLAEYEQYFGPGTRLTVT.